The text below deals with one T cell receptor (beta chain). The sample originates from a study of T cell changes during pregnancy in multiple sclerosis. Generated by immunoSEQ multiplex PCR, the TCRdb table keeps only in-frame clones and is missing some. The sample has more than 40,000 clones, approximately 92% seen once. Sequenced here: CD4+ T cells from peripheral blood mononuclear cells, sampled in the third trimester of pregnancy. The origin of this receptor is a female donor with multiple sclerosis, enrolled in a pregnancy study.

The CDR3 sequence: CASYPGTDYNEQFF. DNA for the CDR3: TGTGCCAGCTATCCCGGGACAGATTACAATGAGCAGTTCTTC. The V and J genes are TRBV5-5 and TRBJ2-1; 7 positions match TRBD1. Germline CDR1 and CDR2: SGHKS and YYEKEE (reference sequence). The CDR3 spans 14 residues. V lost 7 bases and J lost 4; bases outside the gene matches: 8.